Listed here are 32 T cell receptor beta chains from one sample, sequenced in a study of T cell responses to AZD1222 COVID-19 vaccine. The data were produced by immunoSEQ multiplex PCR, yet TCRdb's version contains in-frame clones alone and is incomplete. The sample has 140,000 or so clones, 75% to 90% seen once; the top ten hold 1.6%. Sequenced here: peripheral blood, sampled on day 0 of AZD1222 vaccination. Receptors originate from an adult in good health.

The V call is TRBV4-1, the J call TRBJ2-3; D is perhaps TRBD2 (5 bases). CDR1 is MGHRA and CDR2 is YSYEKL in the germline V gene. The CDR3 totals 13 residues. V was cut by 3 bases and J by 6 bases, with 10 bases left in between. The CDR3 here is CASSHGIQDTQYF. The CDR3 nucleotides read TGCGCCAGCAGCCACGGGATCCAGGATACGCAGTATTTT.

As DNA, the CDR3 is TGTGCCACCAGCAGGACAATCACCGGGGAGCTGTTTTTT. This translates into CATSRTITGELFF. The V and J genes are TRBV15 and TRBJ2-2; D ambiguous. The ends were cut back, 3 bases at V and 4 bases at J, with 6 bases in the middle. Germline-derived CDR1 and CDR2 are LNHNV and YYDKDF (reference sequence). This CDR3 spans 13 amino acids.

This clone was counted a single time. This chain connects TRBV30 to TRBJ2-1; the match to TRBD2 covers 7 bases. With V trimmed by 3 bases and J by 8 bases, 10 bases remained unmatched. CDR3 length: 14 residues. Germline lookup yields CDR1 GTSNPN and CDR2 SVGIG (reference sequence). CDR3 residues: CAWSRTRVIDEQFF. In nucleotides, the CDR3 is TGTGCCTGGAGCAGGACTAGGGTCATCGATGAGCAGTTCTTC.

The chain joins TRBV19 to TRBJ1-4; 8 nucleotides agree with TRBD1. V lost 10 bases and J lost 8; bases outside the gene matches: 9. The germline gives CDR1 LNHDA, CDR2 SQIVND (reference sequence). This CDR3 region has 13 residues. CDR3 sequence (DNA): TGTGCCACCCGGACAGGGTCTGGCGAAAAACTGTTTTTT. The encoded protein is CATRTGSGEKLFF.

The gene calls are TRBV7-9 and TRBJ1-1; TRBD1 matches 7 bases. The CDR3 is made up of 15 amino acids. The V gene's germline CDR1 is SEHNR and CDR2 FQNEAQ (reference sequence). With V trimmed by 4 bases and J by 4 bases, 9 bases remained unmatched. The CDR3, as DNA: TGTGCCAGCAGCTCATTAGGGGGCGGGGGCACTGAAGCTTTCTTT. Encoded protein: CASSSLGGGGTEAFF.

The gene calls are TRBV5-1 and TRBJ2-2; 9 bases fit TRBD2. This CDR3 region has 16 residues. V lost 0 bases and J lost 3; bases outside the gene matches: 3. Germline V gene data show CDR1 as SGHRS and CDR2 as YFSETQ. This chain's CDR3 is CASSLGLAGYTGELFF. The DNA of the CDR3 is TGCGCCAGCAGCTTGGGCCTAGCGGGATACACCGGGGAGCTGTTTTTT.

The chain joins TRBV7-8 to TRBJ2-3, with a possible D match to TRBD2 (6 bases). Germline CDR1 SGHVS, CDR2 FQNEAQ. This CDR3 has 13 amino acids. V lost 1 base and J lost 5, with 7 bases in between. The CDR3 sequence: CASSLGRGDTQYF. For the CDR3, the DNA is TGTGCCAGCAGCTTAGGGCGGGGAGATACGCAGTATTTT.

The V call is TRBV2, the J call TRBJ2-7, with 7 bases identical to TRBD1. The trim removed 4 bases at V and 5 bases at J, leaving 5 bases unmatched. This CDR3 spans 13 amino acids. Germline values: CDR1 SNHLY, CDR2 FYNNEI. The DNA for the CDR3 is TGTGCCAGCAGTGGACAGGGTATCAACGAGCAGTACTTC. Translation gives CASSGQGINEQYF. Variable domain in full (rest from reference TRBV2 and TRBJ2-7): EPEVTQTPSHQVTQMGQEVILRCVPISNHLYFYWYRQILGQKVEFLVSFYNNEISEKSEIFDDQFSVERPDGSNFTLKIRSTKLEDSAMYFCASSGQGINEQYFGPGTRLTVT.

V usage is TRBV10-2 and J usage is TRBJ1-1, with D unclear. The CDR3 is 13 residues long. Trimming took 0 bases from V and 0 from J, leaving 2 bases between them. CDR1 and CDR2 (germline): WSHSY, SAAADI. The CDR3 DNA sequence: TGCGCCAGCAGTGAGTCGATGAACACTGAAGCTTTCTTT. It specifies CASSESMNTEAFF.

This chain connects TRBV27 to TRBJ2-7; D might be TRBD1 or TRBD2, each matching 5 bases. The CDR3 consists of 15 residues. The ends were cut back, 6 bases at V and 1 base at J, with 16 bases in the middle. Looked up from germline, CDR1 is MNHEY and CDR2 is SMNVEV (reference sequence). The CDR3 DNA is TGTGCCAGCAGCTCCTCAGGGAGTTTATCCTACGAGCAGTACTTC. This codes for CASSSSGSLSYEQYF.

CDR3 sequence: CAISATKDGQYF. The CDR3, as DNA: TGTGCCATCAGTGCAACGAAGGATGGGCAGTACTTC. The chain links TRBV10-3 to TRBJ2-7; D gene unclear. Deletions cut 4 bases from V and 9 bases from J, with 13 bases between. CDR3 length: 12 residues. Germline assignment: CDR1 ENHRY and CDR2 SYGVKD.

This clone was recorded a few times. The chain combines TRBV20-1 with TRBJ1-1; no firm D call. This CDR3 is 15 amino acids long. V lost 3 bases and J lost 1, with 15 bases in between. Germline V lookup: CDR1 DFQATT, CDR2 SNEGSKA (reference sequence). CDR3 loop: CSASVAAGGNTEAFF. CDR3 coding DNA: TGCAGTGCTAGTGTGGCGGCTGGCGGGAACACTGAAGCTTTCTTT.

This clone occurred a few times. This chain links TRBV5-4 with TRBJ1-2; the match to TRBD1 covers 9 bases. After removal of 4 bases from V and 0 bases from J, the junction contained 4 bases not matched to a gene. The germline CDR1 and CDR2 sequences are SGHNT and YYREEE (reference sequence). The CDR3 totals 15 residues. The CDR3 DNA reads TGTGCCAGCAGCAGGGGACAGGGAACTAACTATGGCTACACCTTC. Translation gives CASSRGQGTNYGYTF. Full variable domain (missing parts from reference TRBV5-4 and TRBJ1-2): ETGVTQSPTHLIKTRGQQVTLRCSSQSGHNTVSWYQQALGQGPQFIFQYYREEENGRGNFPPRFSGLQFPNYSSELNVNALELDDSALYLCASSRGQGTNYGYTFGSGTRLTVV.

This chain connects TRBV19 to TRBJ1-2; no firm D call. Deletions cut 7 bases from V and 5 bases from J, with 11 bases between. CDR1 is LNHDA and CDR2 is SQIVND in the germline V gene (reference sequence). The CDR3 is 12 residues long. The CDR3 coding sequence is TGTGCCAGTATGGAAAAACCGTATGGCTACACCTTC. It specifies CASMEKPYGYTF.

In DNA form, the CDR3 reads TGTGCCACCAGAGGCGTGTCTAATGAAAAACTGTTTTTT. Translation: CATRGVSNEKLFF. The J gene is TRBJ1-4, the V gene TRBV15; D is unclear. Germline CDR1 LNHNV, CDR2 YYDKDF (reference sequence). There are 13 residues in the CDR3. V was cut by 6 bases and J by 3 bases, with 8 bases left in between.

This chain links TRBV2 with TRBJ1-5, with D possibly matching TRBD1 (6 bases). Trimming stripped 8 bases from V and 4 bases from J, with 15 bases between. The CDR3 is 14 amino acids. The germline CDR1 and CDR2 sequences are SNHLY and FYNNEI. For the CDR3, the DNA is TGTGCCAGCCGAAAACAGGGTCTTAATCAGCCCCAGCATTTT. It is translated as CASRKQGLNQPQHF.

The chain links TRBV18 to TRBJ1-1; D is perhaps TRBD1 (6 bases). The CDR3 length is 13 residues. Germline CDR1 and CDR2: KGHSH and LQKENI. V gave up 6 bases and J gave up 8 bases, with 16 bases separating them. The CDR3 DNA reads TGTGCCAGCTCGCCCGCGCGTGGACAGGAAGCTTTCTTT. As protein: CASSPARGQEAFF.

This clone was counted between two and nine times. CDR3 residues: CASRPPGTHNSPLHF. In nucleotides, the CDR3 is TGTGCCAGCAGACCTCCCGGGACACATAATTCACCCCTCCACTTT. The chain carries TRBV6-5 and TRBJ1-6, with a possible D match to TRBD1 (6 bases). This CDR3 has 15 residues. Germline values: CDR1 MNHEY, CDR2 SVGAGI. Trimming cost V 6 bases and J 5 bases, with 14 bases left between them.

The genes are TRBV3-1 (or the pseudogene TRBV3-2) and TRBJ2-1; 9 bases are shared with TRBD2. Germline-derived CDR1 and CDR2 are LGHDT and YNNKEL (reference sequence). CDR3 length: 15 amino acids. The trim removed 2 bases at V and 8 bases at J, leaving 7 bases unmatched. DNA of the CDR3: TGTGCCAGCAGCCAAACCGGGACTAGCATATATGAGCAGTTCTTC. The encoded protein is CASSQTGTSIYEQFF.

V is TRBV6-5 and J is TRBJ2-2; a weak D match, TRBD2 (5 bases). The V end lost 6 bases, the J end lost 2 bases, and 13 bases lay between the germline ends. CDR3 length equals 15 residues. Germline assignment: CDR1 MNHEY and CDR2 SVGAGI. CDR3 sequence reads: CASRPAGGNTGELFF. DNA of the CDR3: TGTGCCAGCAGGCCTGCGGGTGGTAACACCGGGGAGCTGTTTTTT.

The chain combines TRBV10-3 with TRBJ2-7, with D unclear. CDR1 is ENHRY, CDR2 SYGVKD, per germline. The CDR3 consists of 14 residues. The ends were cut back, 0 bases at V and 2 bases at J, with 8 bases in the middle. As DNA, the CDR3 is TGTGCCATCAGTGAGTCGACGATAACCTACGAGCAGTACTTC. It yields the protein CAISESTITYEQYF.

To note about this clone: Sequence at one end of the junction differs from germline and may be a read error. This chain links TRBV5-4 with TRBJ1-2, with D possibly TRBD1 on 6 matching bases. CDR3 length equals 12 residues. Germline CDR1 and CDR2: SGHNT and YYREEE (reference sequence). DNA for the CDR3: TGTGCCAGCAGCTTGGATCGGATCGGGGGCCACTTC. The encoded protein is CASSLDRIGGHF.

The chain links TRBV5-1 to TRBJ2-3; no firm D call. CDR3 size: 15 residues. The germline V gene encodes CDR1 SGHRS and CDR2 YFSETQ. V lost 0 bases and J 0 bases, leaving 8 bases between the germline ends. CDR3 nucleotides: TGCGCCAGCAGCTTGGGCACCAGGAGCACAGATACGCAGTATTTT. It codes for CASSLGTRSTDTQYF.

The J gene is TRBJ2-1, the V gene TRBV19; D not certain. Germline V gene lookup returns CDR1 LNHDA and CDR2 SQIVND (reference sequence). Trimming took off 4 bases at V and 9 bases at J, with 7 bases between the two ends. CDR3 length: 11 amino acids. The CDR3 DNA sequence: TGTGCCAGTAGTAACGTAGGTGAGCAGTTCTTC. Translation: CASSNVGEQFF.

The V and J genes are TRBV18 and TRBJ2-7, with 10 bases matching TRBD1. The V gene's germline CDR1 is KGHSH and CDR2 LQKENI. Trimming at V came to 6 bases and at J to 4 bases, leaving 6 bases not matched to a gene. The CDR3 runs to 14 residues. The CDR3 sequence: CASSQRQGAYEQYF. CDR3 DNA: TGTGCCAGCTCCCAGCGACAGGGGGCATACGAGCAGTACTTC.

A single count supports this clone. This chain connects TRBV29-1 to TRBJ1-4; TRBD1 matches 7 bases. This CDR3 has 16 amino acids. Germline assignment: CDR1 SQVTM and CDR2 ANQGSEA. Trimming took 4 bases from V and 0 from J; bases not matched to a gene: 8. Here the CDR3 reads CSVGTGYSATNEKLFF. The CDR3 coding sequence is TGCAGCGTTGGGACAGGCTACTCTGCAACTAATGAAAAACTGTTTTTT.

The V and J genes are TRBV11-3 and TRBJ2-5; TRBD1 matches at 11 bases. CDR3 length: 15 amino acids. CDR1 SGHNT and CDR2 YENEEA come from the germline V gene. The J segment lost 3 bases and the V segment lost 1 base, leaving 1 base of the junction unmatched. The CDR3 nucleotides are TGTGCCAGCAGCTTAGGGGGACAGGGGGAAGAGACCCAGTACTTC. Translated: CASSLGGQGEETQYF.

The sample holds one count of this clone. The V and J genes are TRBV30 and TRBJ1-1, with 7 bases fitting TRBD1. Germline V gene sequence: CDR1 GTSNPN, CDR2 SVGIG (reference sequence). The CDR3 covers 13 residues. With V trimmed by 8 bases and J by 5 bases, 11 bases remained unmatched. CDR3 in DNA: TGTGCCGGTGACAGGGTTCGGGGGACTGAAGCTTTCTTT. Translating it yields CAGDRVRGTEAFF.

The chain is built from TRBV6-1 and TRBJ2-7; perhaps D is TRBD1 or TRBD2 (5 bases each). There are 15 residues in the CDR3. The germline gives CDR1 MNHNS, CDR2 SASEGT. V was shortened by 2 bases and J by 6 bases, with 17 bases between the two germline ends. In nucleotides, the CDR3 is TGTGCCAGCAGTGAAAGAAAAGGGTCGGGGCGCGAGCAGTACTTC. Translated: CASSERKGSGREQYF.

This rearrangement joins TRBV28 to TRBJ1-5; D remains ambiguous. Trimming took 4 bases from V and 7 from J, leaving 17 bases between them. Germline loops: CDR1 MDHEN, CDR2 SYDVKM. This CDR3 has 15 amino acids. The CDR3 spells CASSSEDGPGQPQHF. As DNA, the CDR3 is TGTGCCAGCAGTTCAGAGGACGGTCCCGGGCAGCCCCAGCATTTT.

V usage is TRBV14 and J usage is TRBJ2-3; 11 nucleotides align to TRBD2. The CDR3 spans 19 residues. After removal of 3 bases from V and 0 bases from J, the junction contained 11 bases not matched to a gene. Germline V gene data show CDR1 as SGHDN and CDR2 as FVKESK. Here the CDR3 DNA reads TGTGCCAGCAGCCATACCAAGCTTCTAGCGGGGGGCAGCACAGATACGCAGTATTTT. Its translation: CASSHTKLLAGGSTDTQYF.

This clone was found once. The rearrangement uses TRBV7-2 and TRBJ1-6; 10 nucleotides line up with TRBD1. Germline CDR1 and CDR2: SGHTA and FQGNSA. The ends lost 4 bases at V and 7 bases at J; junction bases unmatched: 7. The CDR3 runs 16 residues. CDR3 nucleotides: TGTGCCAGCAGCTCATGGACAGGGGGGGGCAATTCACCCCTCCACTTT. This translates into CASSSWTGGGNSPLHF.